The 28 T cell receptor beta chains in this list originate from one sample, sequenced in a study of cytomegalovirus exposure and HLA in healthy donors. The PCR made use of 60 Vbeta and 13 Jbeta primers. Generated by immunoSEQ multiplex PCR, the TCRdb table keeps only in-frame clones and is missing some. The sample records around 300,000 clones, about 66% being singletons. What was sequenced was PBMCs. These receptors came from a female donor in good health and CMV-seronegative.

Regarding this clone: The junction departs from the called germline gene at one end, perhaps through a read error. The V call is TRBV7-9, the J call TRBJ2-7; 7 nucleotides match TRBD1. The germline V gene encodes CDR1 SEHNR and CDR2 FQNEAQ (reference sequence). This CDR3 is 14 amino acids long. In nucleotides, the CDR3 is TGTTCCAGCAGCTTAGGGGGCATCTCCTACGAGCAGTACTTC. Protein sequence: CSSSLGGISYEQYF.

The chain employs TRBV28 and TRBJ1-3; D gene unclear. V was trimmed by 6 bases and J by 0 bases, leaving 6 bases between them. The germline gives CDR1 MDHEN, CDR2 SYDVKM. This CDR3 contains 13 residues. The CDR3 DNA sequence: TGTGCCAGCAGGACTCCCTCTGGAAACACCATATATTTT. Translated: CASRTPSGNTIYF.

J is TRBJ2-7 and V is TRBV6-1, with D possibly TRBD2 on 5 matching bases. Trimming pared 5 bases from V and 0 bases from J, leaving 11 bases between. Germline V gives CDR1 MNHNS, CDR2 SASEGT. This CDR3 is built from 14 residues. CDR3 sequence: CASSWERSSYEQYF. In nucleotides, the CDR3 is TGTGCCAGCAGTTGGGAGAGGAGCTCCTACGAGCAGTACTTC.

V and J are TRBV5-1 and TRBJ2-2, with D possibly matching TRBD2 (5 bases). Trimming took 2 bases from V and 6 from J, leaving 11 bases between them. The germline V gene has CDR1 SGHRS and CDR2 YFSETQ. This CDR3 comprises 14 residues. The CDR3 sequence is CASSFPEGSGELFF. CDR3 coding DNA: TGCGCCAGCAGCTTCCCCGAGGGTTCCGGGGAGCTGTTTTTT. The whole variable domain, filled in from reference TRBV5-1 and TRBJ2-2, reads KAGVTQTPRYLIKTRGQQVTLSCSPISGHRSVSWYQQTPGQGLQFLFEYFSETQRNKGNFPGRFSGRQFSNSRSEMNVSTLELGDSALYLCASSFPEGSGELFFGEGSRLTVL.

The chain carries TRBV7-2 and TRBJ2-7; 10 nucleotides line up with TRBD2. The junction had 6 bases not matched to a gene; V was cut back by 3 bases and J by 1 base. The CDR3 spans 16 residues. Germline values: CDR1 SGHTA, CDR2 FQGNSA. The CDR3 sequence: CASSFPGLANSYEQYF. The CDR3 bases are TGTGCCAGCAGCTTTCCGGGACTAGCGAATTCCTACGAGCAGTACTTC.

The chain recombines TRBV10-3 with TRBJ2-7; D is ambiguous. Between the trimmed V and J ends, which lost 6 bases and 1 base, there was a span of 10 bases. CDR3 length equals 13 residues. Germline V gene sequence: CDR1 ENHRY, CDR2 SYGVKD. The CDR3 protein is CAIRLTDSYEQYF. Written as DNA, the CDR3 is TGTGCCATCAGATTGACTGATTCCTACGAGCAGTACTTC.

V gene TRBV6-5 combines with J gene TRBJ1-2; D possibly corresponds to TRBD1 (6 bases). The V and J ends lost 4 bases and 4 bases respectively, with 13 bases between them. The germline V gene encodes CDR1 MNHEY and CDR2 SVGAGI. The CDR3 has 14 residues. The CDR3 loop reads CASSSDLQGYGYTF. Here the CDR3 DNA reads TGTGCCAGCAGTTCCGATCTACAGGGCTATGGCTACACCTTC.

The CDR3 DNA is TGCGCCAGCAGCGTAGACGGGACAGATACGCAGTATTTT. Its translation: CASSVDGTDTQYF. The rearrangement links TRBV5-1 to TRBJ2-3; no firm D call. This CDR3 is built from 13 residues. V was shortened by 4 bases and J by 3 bases, with 9 bases between the two germline ends. CDR1 is SGHRS and CDR2 is YFSETQ in the germline V gene. Full variable domain (outside the CDR3, taken from reference TRBV5-1 and TRBJ2-3): KAGVTQTPRYLIKTRGQQVTLSCSPISGHRSVSWYQQTPGQGLQFLFEYFSETQRNKGNFPGRFSGRQFSNSRSEMNVSTLELGDSALYLCASSVDGTDTQYFGPGTRLTVL.

The chain carries TRBV19 and TRBJ2-3; the D gene is possibly TRBD1 (5 bases). The V end was cut by 3 bases, the J end by 2 bases, with 24 bases between. CDR1 LNHDA and CDR2 SQIVND come from the germline V gene (reference sequence). This CDR3 spans 19 amino acids. The CDR3 nucleotides read TGTGCCAGTAGTATTTTTCAGGGAATCGAACCCAAGGACACAGATACGCAGTATTTT. Translation gives CASSIFQGIEPKDTDTQYF.

The chain employs TRBV27 and TRBJ2-7, with a tentative D call TRBD2 (6 bases). CDR1 MNHEY and CDR2 SMNVEV come from the germline V gene (reference sequence). V was clipped by 3 bases and J by 0 bases, with 9 bases between them. The CDR3 is 14 residues long. CDR3 protein: CASSFGGVSYEQYF. CDR3 nucleotides: TGTGCCAGCAGTTTCGGCGGGGTCTCCTACGAGCAGTACTTC.

This chain connects TRBV11-3 to TRBJ2-3; 8 bases are shared with TRBD2. Germline CDR1 and CDR2: SGHNT and YENEEA. With 1 base clipped from V and 3 bases from J, the junction kept 3 bases outside the gene matches. The CDR3 totals 15 residues. The CDR3 DNA is TGTGCCAGCAGCTTAGCGGGAGGGATAACAGATACGCAGTATTTT. Protein product: CASSLAGGITDTQYF. Together with reference TRBV11-3 and TRBJ2-3, the CDR3 gives the full variable domain: EAGVVQSPRYKIIEKKQPVAFWCNPISGHNTLYWYLQNLGQGPELLIRYENEEAVDDSQLPKDRFSAERLKGVDSTLKIQPAELGDSAVYLCASSLAGGITDTQYFGPGTRLTVL.

V gene TRBV11-3 combines with J gene TRBJ2-1; 13 nucleotides match TRBD2. CDR1 SGHNT and CDR2 YENEEA come from the germline V gene. Trimming removed 6 bases from V and 7 bases from J; junction bases left unmatched: 6. This CDR3 is built from 15 residues. CDR3 nucleotide sequence: TGTGCCAGCAGTAGGACTAGCGGGGGAGGGAATGAGCAGTTCTTC. It translates to CASSRTSGGGNEQFF.

The chain couples TRBV21-1 to TRBJ2-3; the tabulated D call, TRBD1, remains unverified against the DNA. TRBV21-1 is recorded as a pseudogene. CDR3 length equals 17 residues. The CDR3 DNA reads TGTGCCAGCAGCAAAGAATCGTCAGGGGCCTGCACAGATACGCAGTATTTT. Amino acid sequence: CASSKESSGACTDTQYF.

V is TRBV4-1 and J is TRBJ1-2; 10 bases are a match to TRBD1. Germline loops: CDR1 MGHRA, CDR2 YSYEKL. V lost 3 bases to trimming and J lost 0 bases; unmatched junction nucleotides: 13. The CDR3 extends over 19 amino acids. CDR3 bases: TGCGCCAGCAGCCACGCAATGACCGGGACAGGGGTCTCTAACTATGGCTACACCTTC. The encoded protein is CASSHAMTGTGVSNYGYTF.

This chain connects TRBV2 to TRBJ1-2, with D perhaps matching TRBD1 (6 bases). The CDR3 consists of 13 residues. In germline, CDR1 is SNHLY, CDR2 FYNNEI. V lost 8 bases, J lost 5 bases, and 15 bases lay in between. This chain's CDR3 is CASSSDREYGYTF. The CDR3 bases are TGTGCCAGCTCCTCGGACAGAGAATATGGCTACACCTTC.

This clone has just one count. The genes are TRBV19 and TRBJ1-2; 7 nucleotides match TRBD1. CDR1 and CDR2 (germline): LNHDA, SQIVND (reference sequence). V lost 5 bases to trimming and J lost 3 bases; unmatched junction nucleotides: 12. This CDR3 is built from 16 residues. For the CDR3, the DNA is TGTGCCAGTAGTGGCAGACAGGGATTTCTTTACTATGGCTACACCTTC. As protein: CASSGRQGFLYYGYTF.

This clone was recorded once. V usage is TRBV9 and J usage is TRBJ1-4, with a possible D match to TRBD1 (6 bases). The germline V gene has CDR1 SGDLS and CDR2 YYNGEE. Between the trimmed V and J ends, which lost 2 bases and 5 bases, there was a span of 13 bases. The CDR3 contains 15 residues. CDR3 loop: CASSVTGNKNEKLFF. As DNA, the CDR3 is TGTGCCAGCAGCGTCACAGGGAACAAAAATGAAAAACTGTTTTTT.

The chain's CDR3 is CASSPPGLRSNEQFF. In DNA form, the CDR3 reads TGTGCCAGCAGCCCGCCGGGACTAAGGAGCAATGAGCAGTTCTTC. V and J are TRBV27 and TRBJ2-1; 7 nucleotides line up with TRBD2. The germline gives CDR1 MNHEY, CDR2 SMNVEV (reference sequence). This CDR3 comprises 15 residues. J was trimmed by 6 bases and V by 6 bases; bases with no gene match: 11.

The J gene is TRBJ1-1, the V gene TRBV11-1, with D perhaps TRBD1 (5 bases). CDR3 length equals 16 residues. Trimming took off 1 base at V and 2 bases at J, with 14 bases between the two ends. From germline, CDR1 is SGHAT and CDR2 FQDESV (reference sequence). In nucleotides, the CDR3 is TGTGCCAGCAGCTTAGGGCAGGTGGGACTCAACACTGAAGCTTTCTTT. This encodes CASSLGQVGLNTEAFF.

A single count supports this clone. Other DNA sequences within the sample encode an identical CDR3. This chain links TRBV5-1 with TRBJ2-3, with 9 bases fitting TRBD2. This CDR3 comprises 16 residues. Germline V gene data show CDR1 as SGHRS and CDR2 as YFSETQ. The J segment lost 1 base and the V segment lost 0 bases, leaving 3 bases of the junction unmatched. The chain's CDR3 is CASSLVAGGGTDTQYF. The CDR3 nucleotides are TGCGCCAGCAGCTTGGTTGCGGGAGGGGGCACAGATACGCAGTATTTT.

This chain uses TRBV14 with TRBJ1-3; no clear D. This CDR3 has 15 amino acids. From germline, CDR1 is SGHDN and CDR2 FVKESK. The V end lost 0 bases, the J end lost 8 bases, and 14 bases lay between the germline ends. The CDR3 protein is CASSQDSTARDTIYF. DNA of the CDR3: TGTGCCAGCAGCCAAGATAGCACAGCGCGGGACACCATATATTTT. Based on the CDR3 plus reference TRBV14 and TRBJ1-3, the full variable domain is EAGVTQFPSHSVIEKGQTVTLRCDPISGHDNLYWYRRVMGKEIKFLLHFVKESKQDESGMPNNRFLAERTGGTYSTLKVQPAELEDSGVYFCASSQDSTARDTIYFGEGSWLTVV.

V is TRBV12-5 and J is TRBJ1-3; D remains ambiguous. The CDR3 is made up of 12 amino acids. V lost 2 bases and J lost 8, with 7 bases in between. Germline V gene lookup returns CDR1 LGHNT and CDR2 FRNRAP. The CDR3 bases are TGTGCTAGTGGTTTGCCCACAGACACCATATATTTT. It translates to CASGLPTDTIYF.

The V and J genes are TRBV25-1 and TRBJ2-7; D unclear. Trimming stripped 8 bases from V and 4 bases from J, with 6 bases between. Germline loops: CDR1 MGHDK, CDR2 SYGVNS. The CDR3 loop spans 10 amino acids. CDR3 protein: CASGNYEQYF. DNA for the CDR3: TGTGCCAGCGGCAATTACGAGCAGTACTTC.

A note on this clone: Germline and junction disagree at one end, which may indicate a read error. The V and J genes are TRBV7-9 and TRBJ1-2; D uncertain. The CDR3 is 14 amino acids. Germline CDR1 reads SEHNR; CDR2 reads FQNEAQ (reference sequence). CDR3 sequence (DNA): TGTTCCAGCAGCTTAGGGCAGGCTAACTATGGCTACACCTTC. Its translation: CSSSLGQANYGYTF.

This clone was observed a handful of times. The genes are TRBV23-1 and TRBJ2-7; D might be TRBD1 (7 bases). TRBV23-1 is classed as an ORF, of uncertain function. V was cut by 3 bases and J by 2 bases, with 32 bases left in between. There are 21 residues in the CDR3. CDR3 sequence (DNA): TGCGCCAGCAGTCACTGGACAGGAGGGGGGAAATTTTCCAGTAACACCTACGAGCAGTACTTC. Its protein product is CASSHWTGGGKFSSNTYEQYF.

The chain has TRBV7-2 and TRBJ2-3; TRBD2 matches 9 bases. J lost 3 bases, V lost 1 base, and 2 bases had no gene match. The CDR3 consists of 15 residues. Germline-derived CDR1 and CDR2 are SGHTA and FQGNSA. DNA for the CDR3: TGTGCCAGCAGCTTAGGCGGGGGGGTGACAGATACGCAGTATTTT. It specifies CASSLGGGVTDTQYF.

This rearrangement joins TRBV5-1 to TRBJ1-2; the D is unclear. V lost 0 bases, J lost 3 bases, and 9 bases lay in between. In germline, CDR1 is SGHRS, CDR2 YFSETQ. This CDR3 contains 14 residues. The CDR3 protein is CASSLDGGDYGYTF. As DNA, the CDR3 is TGCGCCAGCAGCTTGGATGGCGGAGACTATGGCTACACCTTC.

For the CDR3, the DNA is TGTGCCAGCAGCTCCGGGGGATTAAATGAGCAGTTCTTC. It specifies CASSSGGLNEQFF. The V and J genes are TRBV7-9 and TRBJ2-1; the D gene is possibly TRBD2 (6 bases). Germline V gene data show CDR1 as SEHNR and CDR2 as FQNEAQ (reference sequence). The CDR3 is 13 residues long. With 4 bases removed from V and 7 bases from J, the gap between germline ends came to 11 bases.